What follows describes a single T cell receptor beta chain. The antigen is undetermined. This sample was taken from a study of cytomegalovirus exposure and HLA in healthy donors. General study points: Under in vitro conditions, a few CMV-associated chains were confirmed as specific for CMV antigens.

Primers included in the PCR were 60 Vbeta and 13 Jbeta primers. Sequencing used immunoSEQ multiplex PCR; TCRdb keeps in-frame clones, though not all of them. The sample comprises roughly 140,000 clones, roughly 79% of which are singletons, and about 0.62% rests with the top ten. The trim removed 6 bases at V and 3 bases at J, leaving 3 bases unmatched. Germline V gene sequence: CDR1 MNHEY, CDR2 SVGAGI. The CDR3 has 14 residues. Sequenced sample: PBMCs. This receptor was identified in a male donor in good health and CMV-seronegative. This chain joins TRBV6-5 and TRBJ2-3; 10 bases are a match to TRBD2. Here the CDR3 reads CASRSSGSTDTQYF. CDR3 in DNA: TGTGCCAGCAGGTCTAGCGGGAGTACAGATACGCAGTATTTT.